Detailed here is one T cell receptor (beta chain). The method was immunoSEQ multiplex PCR; TCRdb's version includes in-frame clones alone and lacks a portion of them. The sample lists tens of thousands of clones; about 88% were seen once. Looked up from germline, CDR1 is MNHNY and CDR2 is SVGAGI (reference sequence). The CDR3 extends over 16 amino acids. Trimming stripped 0 bases from V and 0 bases from J, with 9 bases between. The data were taken from a study of OX40 agonist ivuxolimab in advanced cancers. About the study: Ivuxolimab, which patients received intravenously every 2 weeks, was dosed at 0.01 to 10 mg/kg.

V usage is TRBV6-6 and J usage is TRBJ2-1; the D is unclear. The sequence derives from an adult with an advanced solid tumor such as melanoma, head and neck, liver or kidney cancer. Sequenced here: CD4+ or CD8+ T cells sorted from blood, sampled in a trial of the OX40 agonist ivuxolimab. DNA for the CDR3: TGTGCCAGCAGTTACTCGAGGTTTACCTCCTACAATGAGCAGTTCTTC. This encodes CASSYSRFTSYNEQFF.